This TCR beta chain is from a study of blood T cells in healthy people across ages. A sample-barcoded 5' primer and a J-beta primer mix were used in a second PCR of roughly 6 to 11 cycles. TCRdb used MiXCR to reprocess the 5' RACE reads, holding one entry per CDR3 protein. The table lists hundreds of thousands of distinct CDR3 sequences, around 52% of them singletons. V lost 1 base and J 5 bases, leaving 12 bases between the germline ends. The CDR3 consists of 14 residues. Germline values: CDR1 SGHRS, CDR2 YFSETQ. This TCR derives from a woman aged 80 or over in good health. The sequenced material came from blood. This chain joins TRBV5-1 and TRBJ2-5, with a possible D match to TRBD2 (5 bases). CDR3 DNA sequence: TGCGCCAGCAGCTTGCTGAGCGGCCCGGAGACCCAGTACTTC. Translated, it gives CASSLLSGPETQYF.